This record concerns one T cell receptor (beta chain) sequence. Which antigen it targets is not known. No base qualities exist here, and no much larger clone lies one base off it. This sample was taken from a study of blood T cell repertoires in COVID-19 (TCRdb year 2020). Describing the broader study: Samples covering the acute and convalescent phases of COVID-19 were provided by collaborators in the United States, Italy and Spain. The prospective study material was composed of cDNA or gDNA derived from T cells, B-cell-depleted T cells, or PBMCs. Deeply sampled blood TCRbeta repertoires from subjects exposed to, actively infected with, or recovered from COVID-19 were included in the dataset. A freely available public database, intended as a resource for researchers studying the immune response to SARS-CoV-2, is where the repertoires were released. The samples were drawn from two sources: the first 160 participants of the ongoing ImmuneRACE study, and 1,000 to 1,500 subjects contributed by 6 global collaborators. A de-identified subject ID, COVID-19 status, age in years and sex were almost always included in the sample metadata. Where HLA class I and class II types were available, the types were taken from metadata supplied by the sample provider, not from assay-based typing. Here is what the overall study found, with its caveats: The amount of clinical and demographic metadata varied by source and participant and was provided uncurated.

TCRbeta CDR3 regions were amplified from genomic DNA using the immunoSEQ Assay, a bias-controlled multiplex PCR. The study's processing was this. The number of nucleated cells in each sample was estimated by amplification of reference gene primers within the assay. Sequence reads were collapsed and filtered to measure the absolute abundance of every unique TCRbeta CDR3 rearrangement. For each sample, productive Simpson clonality was calculated by taking the square root of Simpson's diversity index across productive rearrangements. This is the immuneACCESS table as TCRdb keeps it, with only in-frame sequences that have V and J called. A part of the clones is gone; compared with another copy, unresolved V genes explain less than half, and the rest is unexplained. The V and J calls and clone size are taken from that table; D and trimming were inferred from the DNA. This sample lists about 260,000 clones; about 88% were detected once. The ten top clones hold almost 2% of the sample.

For CDR1 and CDR2, the germline V gene (reference sequence) lists LGHDT and YNNKEL. From the cysteine through the phenylalanine, the CDR3 covers 16 amino acids. Of the read, only the CDR3 DNA is kept; its 48 bases are in frame from base 1. V and J are trimmed by 2 bases and 3 bases, and the gene matches miss 7 bases of the junction. The collaborating institutions used their own protocols to collect whole blood in K2EDTA tubes. For TCRbeta analysis, collaborators shipped samples as frozen whole blood, isolated PBMCs, or DNA extracted from either of those sample types. The clonotype was recovered from a man younger than 45 with active or convalescent COVID-19. The chain is encoded by TRBV3-1 (or the pseudogene TRBV3-2) joined to TRBJ2-1, with 7 middle bases fitting TRBD2. The material sequenced was peripheral blood. The CDR3: CASSQQSGANYNEQFF. The sequenced DNA: TGTGCCAGCAGCCAACAAAGCGGGGCGAACTACAATGAGCAGTTCTTC.